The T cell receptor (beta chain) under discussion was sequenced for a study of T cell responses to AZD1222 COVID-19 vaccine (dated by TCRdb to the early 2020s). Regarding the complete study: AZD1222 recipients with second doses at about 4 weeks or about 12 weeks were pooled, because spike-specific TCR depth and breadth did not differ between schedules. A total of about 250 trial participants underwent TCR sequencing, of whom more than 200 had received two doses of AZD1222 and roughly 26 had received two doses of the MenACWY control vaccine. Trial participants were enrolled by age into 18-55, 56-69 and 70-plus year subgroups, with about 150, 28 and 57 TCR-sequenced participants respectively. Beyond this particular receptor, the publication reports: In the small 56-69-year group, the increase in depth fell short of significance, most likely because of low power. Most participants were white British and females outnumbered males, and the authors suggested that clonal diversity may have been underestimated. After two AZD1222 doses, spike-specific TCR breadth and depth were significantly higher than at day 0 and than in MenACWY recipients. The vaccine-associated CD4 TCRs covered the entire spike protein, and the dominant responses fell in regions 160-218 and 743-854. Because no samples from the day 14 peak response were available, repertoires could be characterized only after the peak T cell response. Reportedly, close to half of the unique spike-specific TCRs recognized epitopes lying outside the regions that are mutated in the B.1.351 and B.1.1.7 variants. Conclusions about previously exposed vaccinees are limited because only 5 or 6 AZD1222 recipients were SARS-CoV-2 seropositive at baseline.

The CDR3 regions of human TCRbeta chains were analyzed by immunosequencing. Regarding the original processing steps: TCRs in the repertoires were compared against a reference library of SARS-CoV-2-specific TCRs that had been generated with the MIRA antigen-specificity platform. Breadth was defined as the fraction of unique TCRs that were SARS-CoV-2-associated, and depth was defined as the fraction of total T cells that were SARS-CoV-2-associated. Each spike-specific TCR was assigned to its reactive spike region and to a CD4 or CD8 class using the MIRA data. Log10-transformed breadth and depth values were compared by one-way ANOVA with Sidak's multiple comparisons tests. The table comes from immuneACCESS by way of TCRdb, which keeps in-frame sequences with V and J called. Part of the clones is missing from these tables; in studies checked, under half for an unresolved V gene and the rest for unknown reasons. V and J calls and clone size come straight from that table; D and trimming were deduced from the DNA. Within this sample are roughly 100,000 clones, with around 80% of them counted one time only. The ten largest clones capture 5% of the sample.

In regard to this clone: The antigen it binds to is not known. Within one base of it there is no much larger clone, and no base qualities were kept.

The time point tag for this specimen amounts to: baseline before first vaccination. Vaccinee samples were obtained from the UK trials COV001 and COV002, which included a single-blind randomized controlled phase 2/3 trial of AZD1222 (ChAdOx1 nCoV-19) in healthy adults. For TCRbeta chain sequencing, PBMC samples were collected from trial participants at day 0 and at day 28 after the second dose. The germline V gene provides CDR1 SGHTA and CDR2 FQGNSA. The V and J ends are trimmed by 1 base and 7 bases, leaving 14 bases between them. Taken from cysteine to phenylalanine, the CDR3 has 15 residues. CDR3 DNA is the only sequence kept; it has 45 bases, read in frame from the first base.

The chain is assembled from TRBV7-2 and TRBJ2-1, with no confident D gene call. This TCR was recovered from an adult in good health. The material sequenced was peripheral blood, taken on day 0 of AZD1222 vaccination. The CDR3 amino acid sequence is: CASSLVRWDGNEQFF. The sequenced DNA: TGTGCCAGCAGCTTAGTTCGTTGGGATGGTAATGAGCAGTTCTTC.